This T cell receptor (beta chain) is from a study of blood T cell repertoires in COVID-19. Study context: Spain, Italy and the United States supplied samples that represented acute and convalescent COVID-19.

Under the authors' procedure: Estimation of nucleated cell counts relied on the amplification of reference gene primers. Libraries were prepared by immunoSEQ multiplex PCR; TCRdb keeps only in-frame clonotypes and omits some of them. V, J and clone size are those of that table, while D and trimming were read from the DNA. The sample contains roughly 160,000 clones, around 83% of which appear only once. Germline V gene lookup returns CDR1 MNHEY and CDR2 SVGEGT. The CDR3 has 15 residues. The germline V and J ends were trimmed by 6 bases and 6 bases, with 21 bases remaining between them. This clonotype originated in a woman aged 50 to 65 with COVID-19, enrolled during active disease. The V and J genes are TRBV6-2 or TRBV6-3 and TRBJ2-7; weak D call: TRBD2 (6 bases). What was sequenced was peripheral blood. The DNA for the CDR3 is TGTGCCAGCAGCGCTGAGACGACTAGATTGGGCGAGCAGTACTTC. Protein sequence: CASSAETTRLGEQYF.